What follows are 27 T cell receptor beta chains derived from one specimen sequenced in a study of T-cell memory formation after mild COVID-19. TCRdb ran MiXCR on the 5' RACE reads and lists one entry per CDR3 protein. This sample has about 110,000 distinct CDR3 sequences; 17% occur once, and the top ten carry less than 35%. Sequencing input: PBMCs or a T cell subset sorted from them (not recorded which). The receptors derive from an adult woman who had mild COVID-19 (a few samples of this study predate the infection). Cell type and time point are not known.

The V call is TRBV7-8, the J call TRBJ2-1; D possibly corresponds to TRBD2 (5 bases). Germline V lookup: CDR1 SGHVS, CDR2 FQNEAQ. The CDR3 consists of 16 residues. V was trimmed by 4 bases and J by 4 bases, leaving 17 bases between them. CDR3 protein: CASSSFGVSGYNEQFF. The DNA for the CDR3 is TGTGCCAGCAGCTCATTCGGGGTATCGGGGTACAATGAGCAGTTCTTC.

Only a few counts were recorded for this clonotype. V usage is TRBV5-1 and J usage is TRBJ1-1, with D tentatively TRBD1 (6 bases). V lost 2 bases and J 4 bases, leaving 12 bases between the germline ends. From germline, CDR1 is SGHRS and CDR2 YFSETQ. This CDR3 has 14 amino acids. In nucleotides, the CDR3 is TGCGCCAGCAGCTTCGGGGGGCTGAGCACTGAAGCTTTCTTT. Its translation is CASSFGGLSTEAFF.

The CDR3 coding sequence is TGTGCCAGCAGTGGACTAGCGGGCTCAGCGAACACCGGGGAGCTGTTTTTT. Translating it yields CASSGLAGSANTGELFF. The rearrangement links TRBV2 to TRBJ2-2; the match to TRBD2 covers 10 bases. With 4 bases clipped from V and 0 bases from J, the junction kept 5 bases outside the gene matches. CDR1 is SNHLY, CDR2 FYNNEI, per germline. The CDR3 covers 17 residues.

For this clonotype: The junction and the germline gene differ at one end; a read error may be behind it. The chain joins TRBV6-5 to TRBJ2-1, with a possible D match to TRBD2 (6 bases). Germline CDR1 is MNHEY and CDR2 is SVGAGI. The CDR3 extends over 12 amino acids. This CDR3 is CASRRGIDERFF. Here the CDR3 DNA reads TGTGCCAGCAGACGGGGGATAGATGAGCGGTTCTTC.

This clonotype was detected only a few times. The chain combines TRBV7-2 with TRBJ1-5, with D unresolved. The V end was cut by 1 base, the J end by 2 bases, with 9 bases between. The CDR3 runs 15 residues. Looked up from germline, CDR1 is SGHTA and CDR2 is FQGNSA. CDR3: CASSLGDIGNQPQHF. The CDR3 DNA sequence: TGTGCCAGCAGCTTAGGAGACATCGGCAATCAGCCCCAGCATTTT.

This clonotype was counted a few times. The chain employs TRBV27 and TRBJ2-2; the match to TRBD2 covers 10 bases. This CDR3 region has 16 residues. Germline values: CDR1 MNHEY, CDR2 SMNVEV (reference sequence). Trimming cost V 3 bases and J 5 bases; bases outside gene matches: 6. CDR3 loop: CASSFYSGRMTGELFF. The CDR3 DNA sequence: TGTGCCAGCAGTTTTTATAGCGGGAGGATGACCGGGGAGCTGTTTTTT.

This clonotype was counted a few times. The V and J genes are TRBV7-9 and TRBJ1-5, with D possibly being TRBD1 (5 bases). V lost 5 bases and J lost 4, with 18 bases in between. The CDR3 runs to 16 residues. Germline assignment: CDR1 SEHNR and CDR2 FQNEAQ (reference sequence). The CDR3 reads CASSDDRWGSNQPQHF. In DNA, the CDR3 is TGTGCCAGCAGCGACGATCGGTGGGGGTCTAATCAGCCCCAGCATTTT.

At least ten counts were recorded for this clonotype. The V gene is TRBV27, the J gene TRBJ2-3, with 8 bases aligning to TRBD2. CDR1 and CDR2 (germline): MNHEY, SMNVEV (reference sequence). The CDR3 spans 14 residues. With 5 bases clipped from V and 3 bases from J, the junction kept 4 bases outside the gene matches. The CDR3 bases are TGTGCCAGCAGTAGCGGGAGATTTACAGATACGCAGTATTTT. Its protein product is CASSSGRFTDTQYF.

The J gene is TRBJ1-5, the V gene TRBV6-6; TRBD1 might be the D (5 bases). The CDR3 consists of 15 residues. V gave up 6 bases and J gave up 4 bases, with 16 bases separating them. Germline CDR1 is MNHNY and CDR2 is SVGAGI (reference sequence). CDR3 nucleotide sequence: TGTGCCAGCAGCCTAACTAATGAGGGGAATCAGCCCCAGCATTTT. Protein product: CASSLTNEGNQPQHF.

The chain recombines TRBV18 with TRBJ2-5; 7 bases match TRBD1. V lost 5 bases, J lost 5 bases, and 11 bases stayed unmatched. The CDR3 is made up of 15 amino acids. Germline assignment: CDR1 KGHSH and CDR2 LQKENI. The CDR3 spells CASSTGTERGETQYF. Written as DNA, the CDR3 is TGTGCCAGCTCAACCGGGACAGAGCGAGGGGAGACCCAGTACTTC. Full variable domain (rest looked up from reference TRBV18 and TRBJ2-5): NAGVMQNPRHLVRRRGQEARLRCSPMKGHSHVYWYRQLPEEGLKFMVYLQKENIIDESGMPKERFSAEFPKEGPSILRIQQVVRGDSAAYFCASSTGTERGETQYFGPGTRLLVL.

This clonotype was seen ten or more times. The V call is TRBV5-1, the J call TRBJ2-1; D possibly corresponds to TRBD2 (5 bases). CDR1 SGHRS and CDR2 YFSETQ come from the germline V gene. V was cut by 6 bases and J by 7 bases, with 17 bases left in between. This CDR3 is 14 amino acids long. The CDR3 reads CASTVDSPRNEQFF. CDR3 DNA sequence: TGCGCCAGCACCGTGGACTCGCCTAGAAATGAGCAGTTCTTC.

This clonotype occurred a few times. This chain joins TRBV21-1 and TRBJ1-5; the D call of TRBD1 is as the table states it, not checked on the DNA. TRBV21-1 is given as a pseudogene. The CDR3 contains 18 residues. Written as DNA, the CDR3 is TGTGCCAGCAGCATCATGGACAGGGACGCGGCGGGCAATCAGCCCCAGCATTTT. This encodes CASSIMDRDAAGNQPQHF.

In this sample, this clonotype turned up a few times. The chain uses TRBV9 and TRBJ2-5; a possible D gene is TRBD1 (5 bases). This CDR3 comprises 17 residues. Trimming shortened V by 0 bases and J by 0 bases, and 15 bases separated the two germline ends. Germline V lookup: CDR1 SGDLS, CDR2 YYNGEE. DNA of the CDR3: TGTGCCAGCAGCGTAGCAGTCAGGGAAACAAACCAAGAGACCCAGTACTTC. The encoded protein is CASSVAVRETNQETQYF.

This clonotype was found many times. The rearrangement links TRBV7-6 to TRBJ1-1, with 7 bases fitting TRBD1. The junction had 3 bases not matched to a gene; V was cut back by 5 bases and J by 3 bases. The CDR3 sequence is 13 residues long. CDR1 is SGHVS, CDR2 FNYEAQ, per germline. The CDR3 sequence: CASSRDSYTEAFF. The DNA for the CDR3 is TGTGCCAGCAGCCGGGACAGCTACACTGAAGCTTTCTTT.

This chain links TRBV19 with TRBJ1-2, with D tentatively TRBD1 (6 bases). Germline lookup yields CDR1 LNHDA and CDR2 SQIVND (reference sequence). Trimming stripped 6 bases from V and 5 bases from J, with 10 bases between. This CDR3 is built from 12 residues. Here the CDR3 reads CASSTGTYGYTF. CDR3 sequence (DNA): TGTGCCAGTAGCACAGGGACTTATGGCTACACCTTC.

The chain links TRBV6-5 to TRBJ2-5; 13 bases agree with TRBD2. The V gene's germline CDR1 is MNHEY and CDR2 SVGAGI. This CDR3 has 16 residues. V lost 5 bases to trimming and J lost 4 bases; unmatched junction nucleotides: 7. CDR3 sequence (DNA): TGTGCCAGCAGTCCGTGGACTAGCGGGAGTGGAGAGACCCAGTACTTC. As protein: CASSPWTSGSGETQYF.

The J gene is TRBJ1-1, the V gene TRBV24-1; D is undetermined. CDR1 and CDR2 (germline): KGHDR, SFDVKD. V was shortened by 9 bases and J by 4 bases, with 14 bases between the two germline ends. The CDR3 covers 13 residues. In nucleotides, the CDR3 is TGTGCCACCGAGGGAGGTGGAAGCACTGAAGCTTTCTTT. Encoded protein: CATEGGGSTEAFF.

CDR3 sequence reads: CASSLEAASFADTQYF. In DNA, the CDR3 is TGCGCCAGCAGCTTGGAGGCAGCTTCTTTCGCAGATACGCAGTATTTT. V usage is TRBV5-1 and J usage is TRBJ2-3, with D uncertain. V lost 0 bases, J lost 4 bases, and 15 bases lay in between. The CDR3 loop spans 16 amino acids. Looked up from germline, CDR1 is SGHRS and CDR2 is YFSETQ.

The table lists this clonotype with a count of one. The chain employs TRBV7-9 and TRBJ2-3; D ambiguous. The ends were cut back, 3 bases at V and 0 bases at J, with 13 bases in the middle. CDR1 and CDR2 (germline): SEHNR, FQNEAQ (reference sequence). The CDR3 runs to 16 residues. In DNA, the CDR3 is TGTGCCAGCAGCTTGGGTCTGACTTCTAGCACAGATACGCAGTATTTT. This encodes CASSLGLTSSTDTQYF.

This clonotype was counted a few times. This sequence joins TRBV4-1 and TRBJ2-3; TRBD2 agrees at 8 bases. Germline CDR1 and CDR2: MGHRA and YSYEKL. The CDR3 length is 14 residues. The J segment lost 6 bases and the V segment lost 1 base, leaving 3 bases of the junction unmatched. This CDR3 is CASSQGGGWDTQYF. The CDR3 DNA follows: TGCGCCAGCAGCCAAGGCGGGGGGTGGGATACGCAGTATTTT.

This clonotype was recorded at least ten times. J is TRBJ1-6 and V is TRBV20-1; 7 bases map to TRBD1. Trimming at V came to 5 bases and at J to 7 bases, leaving 11 bases not matched to a gene. Germline CDR1 and CDR2: DFQATT and SNEGSKA (reference sequence). The CDR3 is made up of 15 amino acids. In DNA, the CDR3 is TGCAGTGCTCATCTCATGACAGGGCCCAATTCACCCCTCCACTTT. Translating it yields CSAHLMTGPNSPLHF.

The chain recombines TRBV7-2 with TRBJ2-1; D might be TRBD2 (6 bases). The germline V gene has CDR1 SGHTA and CDR2 FQGNSA. The CDR3 is 14 residues long. V was shortened by 1 base and J by 4 bases, with 8 bases between the two germline ends. This CDR3 is CASSLVGGYNEQFF. The CDR3 DNA reads as TGTGCCAGCAGCTTAGTTGGGGGGTACAATGAGCAGTTCTTC. Drawing the rest from reference TRBV7-2 and TRBJ2-1, the complete variable domain is GAGVSQSPSNKVTEKGKDVELRCDPISGHTALYWYRQSLGQGLEFLIYFQGNSAPDKSGLPSDRFSAERTGGSVSTLTIQRTQQEDSAVYLCASSLVGGYNEQFFGPGTRLTVL.

In its sample, this clonotype was seen a few times. This chain connects TRBV7-8 to TRBJ2-4; 9 bases map to TRBD1. Germline V gene lookup returns CDR1 SGHVS and CDR2 FQNEAQ. With V trimmed by 4 bases and J by 8 bases, 6 bases remained unmatched. This CDR3 contains 14 residues. CDR3: CASSSDRGGDIQYF. CDR3 bases: TGTGCCAGCAGCTCGGACAGGGGAGGGGACATTCAGTACTTC.

This clonotype was observed a few times. The chain joins TRBV5-6 to TRBJ1-5, with unresolved D. From germline, CDR1 is SGHDT and CDR2 YYEEEE. The ends were cut back, 2 bases at V and 6 bases at J, with 6 bases in the middle. The length of the CDR3 is 12 residues. CDR3 sequence (DNA): TGTGCCAGCAGCTTAAAACGTCAGCCCCAGCATTTT. Its protein is CASSLKRQPQHF. Based on the CDR3 plus reference TRBV5-6 and TRBJ1-5, the full variable domain is DAGVTQSPTHLIKTRGQQVTLRCSPKSGHDTVSWYQQALGQGPQFIFQYYEEEERQRGNFPDRFSGHQFPNYSSELNVNALLLGDSALYLCASSLKRQPQHFGDGTRLSIL.

The chain uses TRBV9 and TRBJ1-1, with D maybe TRBD1 (5 bases). CDR1 is SGDLS and CDR2 is YYNGEE in the germline V gene. The CDR3 consists of 18 residues. V lost 0 bases and J 0 bases, leaving 18 bases between the germline ends. The DNA of the CDR3 is TGTGCCAGCAGCGTAGCCCCAGGGATCCTAGCCGTGAACACTGAAGCTTTCTTT. This gives the protein CASSVAPGILAVNTEAFF.

CDR3 in DNA: TGCGCCAGCAGCTTGGGGTACGGGGTTGATCAGCCCCAGCATTTT. It encodes CASSLGYGVDQPQHF. This chain links TRBV5-1 with TRBJ1-5; the D is unclear. The CDR3 is 15 residues long. Trimming removed 0 bases at V and 5 bases at J, with 12 bases between. The V gene's germline CDR1 is SGHRS and CDR2 YFSETQ.

This chain connects TRBV11-2 to TRBJ2-5; no clear D gene. The CDR3 consists of 12 residues. The V end was cut by 2 bases, the J end by 0 bases, with 1 base between. Germline V gives CDR1 SGHAT, CDR2 FQNNGV. CDR3 nucleotide sequence: TGTGCCAGCAGCTTAAACCAAGAGACCCAGTACTTC. This gives the protein CASSLNQETQYF.